One and the same sample provided the 9 T cell receptor beta chains below, sequenced in a study of Graves' ophthalmopathy and Graves' hyperthyroidism. RNA transcripts provided the template for amplifying TCR beta CDR3 regions. A first-round RT-PCR used HTBI primers, followed by a second-round multiplex PCR. TCRdb itself ran the multiplex PCR reads through MiXCR, one entry per CDR3 protein. Of about 740,000 distinct CDR3 sequences in the sample, 35% to 50% are singletons; the top ten hold 44%. The source material was peripheral blood. The receptors shown here come from an adult man with Graves' ophthalmopathy.

This clonotype has a handful of counts. V usage is TRBV7-9 and J usage is TRBJ2-7; D is perhaps TRBD2 (6 bases). This CDR3 has 15 amino acids. The V gene lost 4 bases and the J gene lost 2 bases, with 15 bases spanning the gap. Germline V gives CDR1 SEHNR, CDR2 FQNEAQ (reference sequence). The CDR3 DNA reads TGTGCCAGCAGCTCACCACGGACTACCCCCTACGAGCAGTACTTC. It codes for CASSSPRTTPYEQYF.

To note about this clonotype: A junction boundary mismatches the germline segment, possibly from a read error. The V gene is TRBV19, the J gene TRBJ1-3, with unresolved D. Germline-derived CDR1 and CDR2 are LNHDA and SQIVND (reference sequence). The CDR3 covers 16 residues. CDR3 in DNA: TGTGCCAGTAGTCCGAGGAACACCGTCTCTGGAAACACCGTATATTTT. Translation gives CASSPRNTVSGNTVYF.

This clonotype was seen a single time. The junction differs from germline at one of its ends, possibly a read error. The chain carries TRBV12-3 or TRBV12-4 and TRBJ1-1; 11 bases are a match to TRBD1. The CDR3 has 18 residues. The CDR3 here is CASSLVVGQGGKGTEAFF. CDR3 coding DNA: TGTGCCAGCAGCTTAGTGGTGGGACAGGGGGGGAAGGGGACTGAAGCTTTCTTT.

The chain carries TRBV10-3 and TRBJ1-2, with 9 bases lining up with TRBD1. Germline V gives CDR1 ENHRY, CDR2 SYGVKD. V trimming: 5 bases; J trimming: 7 bases; junction bases outside the gene matches: 11. The CDR3 has 15 residues. CDR3 DNA: TGTGCCATCAGTTATGAACAGGGGGCGCTGGGTGGCTACACCTTC. Protein: CAISYEQGALGGYTF.

The V and J genes are TRBV29-1 and TRBJ2-7; D is unresolved. The V end was cut by 4 bases, the J end by 0 bases, with 7 bases between. Looked up from germline, CDR1 is SQVTM and CDR2 is ANQGSEA. The CDR3 loop spans 12 amino acids. For the CDR3, the DNA is TGCAGCGTTGGGGCAGGCTCCTACGAGCAGTACTTC. This sequence encodes CSVGAGSYEQYF.

This clonotype appeared a few times. CDR3 bases: TGTGCCAGCAGCTTCCCTAGCGGGGGGGCTTTCGGGGCCAACGTCCTGACTTTC. Protein sequence: CASSFPSGGAFGANVLTF. The genes are TRBV7-9 and TRBJ2-6, with 12 bases fitting TRBD2. CDR3 length equals 18 residues. Trimming cost V 3 bases and J 4 bases; bases outside gene matches: 7. Germline lookup yields CDR1 SEHNR and CDR2 FQNEAQ (reference sequence).

The table lists this clonotype with many counts. One end of the junction does not line up with germline, which may come from a read error. This chain uses TRBV28 with TRBJ2-5; D not resolved. The CDR3 extends over 12 amino acids. The germline gives CDR1 MDHEN, CDR2 SYDVKM. CDR3 in amino acids: CASSSPVTTLHF. DNA of the CDR3: TGTGCCAGCAGTTCCCCGGTGACCACCTTGCACTTC.

This clonotype has only a few counts. V and J are TRBV29-1 and TRBJ1-2; D unclear. Trimming left V 8 bases short and J 5 bases short, with 12 bases between. Germline V lookup: CDR1 SQVTM, CDR2 ANQGSEA. The CDR3 consists of 11 residues. CDR3 residues: CSQDGLYGYTF. The CDR3 nucleotides read TGCAGCCAGGACGGACTGTATGGCTACACCTTC.

Many counts were recorded for this clonotype. The CDR3 region is CSAGAGTVYEQYF. The CDR3 DNA sequence: TGCAGTGCTGGAGCCGGGACAGTCTACGAGCAGTACTTC. This rearrangement joins TRBV20-1 to TRBJ2-7, with 7 bases aligning to TRBD1. V lost 5 bases to trimming and J lost 3 bases; unmatched junction nucleotides: 7. The CDR3 is 13 amino acids. Germline-derived CDR1 and CDR2 are DFQATT and SNEGSKA (reference sequence).